Described below is a single T cell receptor (beta chain) sequence and its context. Its target is not known. These data originate in a study of cytomegalovirus exposure and HLA in healthy donors. General study findings and limits: Reportedly, a later analysis found an Asian-associated ancestry cluster had fewer N-insertions than the approximately 700-donor mean.

60 Vbeta and 13 Jbeta primers were used in PCR. Profiled with immunoSEQ multiplex PCR; TCRdb holds only in-frame clones, not every one. The listing records 180,000 or so clones. CDR3 size: 15 residues. Germline values: CDR1 MNHNY, CDR2 SVGAGI (reference sequence). With 8 bases removed from V and 6 bases from J, the gap between germline ends came to 22 bases. The V and J genes are TRBV6-6 and TRBJ1-2; possibly TRBD1 for D (6 bases). Sequenced sample: PBMCs. The clonotype originates from a woman younger than 30 in good health and CMV-seropositive. The CDR3 loop is CASDVQGKSRDGYTF. The CDR3 DNA reads as TGTGCCAGCGACGTACAGGGAAAGTCTCGGGATGGCTACACCTTC.